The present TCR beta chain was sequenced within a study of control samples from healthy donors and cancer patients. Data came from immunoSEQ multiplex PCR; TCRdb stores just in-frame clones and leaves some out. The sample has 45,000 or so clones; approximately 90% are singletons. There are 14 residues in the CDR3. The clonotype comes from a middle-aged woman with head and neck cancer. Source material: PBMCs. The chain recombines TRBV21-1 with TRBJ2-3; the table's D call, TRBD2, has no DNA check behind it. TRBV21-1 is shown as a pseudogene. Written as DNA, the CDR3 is TGTGCCAGCAGACTAGCGGGGCCCACAGATACGCAGTATTTT. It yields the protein CASRLAGPTDTQYF.